This T cell receptor (beta chain) was profiled in a study of cytomegalovirus exposure and HLA in healthy donors. Study-wide results and caveats: In a later analysis, at a false discovery rate of 0.05, 15,000 to 20,000 TCR beta sequences matched HLA alleles. There were some public TCRs occurring in many donors, but most TCR sequences were rare.

CDR1 SQVTM and CDR2 ANQGSEA come from the germline V gene. The CDR3 runs to 13 residues. V gave up 7 bases and J gave up 2 bases; unmatched junction bases: 4. A word on this clone: Its antigen is undetermined.

Primers: 60 Vbeta forward and 13 Jbeta reverse. TCRdb keeps only in-frame clones here, not all; method: immunoSEQ multiplex PCR. Altogether about 93,000 clones are present, under 85% being singletons, with the ten largest covering 2.5% to 4%. Input material: PBMCs. The genes are TRBV29-1 and TRBJ1-2; 10 nucleotides align to TRBD1. The sequence derives from a woman aged 40 to 50 in good health and CMV-seronegative. CDR3 DNA sequence: TGCAGCGGGGGACAGGGGCAGAACTATGGCTACACCTTC. Encoded protein: CSGGQGQNYGYTF.